This T cell receptor beta chain originates from a study of lymphopenia after photon versus proton radiotherapy. Study-level results: Oligoclonal CD8+ Temra expansion after nadir drove photon patients' diversity drop. Under photons, naive T cells and diversity fell while effector/memory populations rose. Better survival with proton therapy was suggested as possible, not demonstrated. In patients who died, overall survival fell as post-nadir TCR diversity dropped more.

This clone appeared once. The antigen is undetermined. Using immunoSEQ multiplex PCR, the repertoire was profiled, and TCRdb retains in-frame clones only, with some absent. This table holds tens of thousands of clones, 84% found once. This CDR3 region has 15 residues. Germline CDR1 is LGHNA and CDR2 is YNFKEQ. With 0 bases clipped from V and 3 bases from J, the junction kept 3 bases outside the gene matches. V and J are TRBV4-2 and TRBJ1-2; 8 positions agree with TRBD1. The TCR was taken from a woman in her seventies with pancreatic cancer. Here the sequenced sample was peripheral blood, taken from a patient treated with proton-based radiotherapy. CDR3 DNA sequence: TGTGCCAGCAGCCAAGATCAACAGGGGGACTATGGCTACACCTTC. Translating it yields CASSQDQQGDYGYTF.